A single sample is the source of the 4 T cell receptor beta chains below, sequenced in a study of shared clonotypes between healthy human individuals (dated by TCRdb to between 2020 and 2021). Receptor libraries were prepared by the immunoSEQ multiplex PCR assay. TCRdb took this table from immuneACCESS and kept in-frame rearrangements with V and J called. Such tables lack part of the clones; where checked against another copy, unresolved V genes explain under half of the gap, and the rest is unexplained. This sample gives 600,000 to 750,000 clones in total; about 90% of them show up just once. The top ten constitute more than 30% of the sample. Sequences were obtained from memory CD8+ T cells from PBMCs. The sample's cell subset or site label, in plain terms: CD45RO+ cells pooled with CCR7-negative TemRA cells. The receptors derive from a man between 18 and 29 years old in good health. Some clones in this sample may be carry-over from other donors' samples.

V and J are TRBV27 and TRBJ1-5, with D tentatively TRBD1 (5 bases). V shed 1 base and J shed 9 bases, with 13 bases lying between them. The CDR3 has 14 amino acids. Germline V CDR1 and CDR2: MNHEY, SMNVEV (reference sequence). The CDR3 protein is CASSLWAGQRPQHF. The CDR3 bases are TGTGCCAGCAGTTTATGGGCAGGGCAACGGCCCCAGCATTTT.

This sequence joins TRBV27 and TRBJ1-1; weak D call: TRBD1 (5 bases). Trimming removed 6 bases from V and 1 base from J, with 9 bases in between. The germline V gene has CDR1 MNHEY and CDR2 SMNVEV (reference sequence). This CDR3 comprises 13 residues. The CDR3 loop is CASSDRWNTEAFF. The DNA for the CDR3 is TGTGCCAGCAGCGACAGATGGAACACTGAAGCTTTCTTT.

CDR3 region: CASSPFLAVSYEQYF. The CDR3 DNA reads as TGTGCCAGCAGCCCGTTCCTAGCGGTGTCCTACGAGCAGTACTTC. V is TRBV4-2 and J is TRBJ2-7; 7 nucleotides match TRBD2. The J segment lost 1 base and the V segment lost 4 bases, leaving 7 bases of the junction unmatched. CDR3 length equals 15 residues. CDR1 LGHNA and CDR2 YNFKEQ come from the germline V gene.

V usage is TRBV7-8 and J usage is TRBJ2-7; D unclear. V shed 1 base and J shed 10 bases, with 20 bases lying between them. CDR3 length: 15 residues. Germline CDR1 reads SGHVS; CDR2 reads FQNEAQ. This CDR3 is CASSLGVVSGLGQYF. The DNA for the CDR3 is TGTGCCAGCAGCTTAGGTGTGGTTTCGGGCTTGGGTCAGTACTTC.